A single sample gave rise to the 17 T cell receptor beta chains below, sequenced in a study of blood T cell repertoires in COVID-19. TCRdb's table, derived via immunoSEQ multiplex PCR, lists solely in-frame clones and lacks some. Of under 200,000 clones listed, about 85% are singletons. Sequencing input: peripheral blood. The receptor set was obtained from a man in his 60s who had recovered from COVID-19.

The genes are TRBV5-1 and TRBJ1-2; D call uncertain. Germline V gene sequence: CDR1 SGHRS, CDR2 YFSETQ. V lost 0 bases and J lost 8, with 14 bases in between. The CDR3 spans 14 residues. The CDR3 region is CASSLDQPSGGYTF. CDR3 in DNA: TGCGCCAGCAGCTTGGATCAGCCCTCGGGGGGCTACACCTTC.

This clone was picked up one time. The chain combines TRBV5-6 with TRBJ2-2; 8 positions match TRBD2. The CDR3 loop spans 16 amino acids. The germline gives CDR1 SGHDT, CDR2 YYEEEE. V was pared by 5 bases and J by 0 bases, with 6 bases of the junction left unmatched. The CDR3 region has the DNA TGTGCCAGCAGTTCCTCACTAGCGGCGAACACCGGGGAGCTGTTTTTT. Its protein product is CASSSSLAANTGELFF.

J is TRBJ1-1 and V is TRBV11-2, with 8 bases that match TRBD1. The V segment lost 5 bases and the J segment 0 bases; nucleotides outside the gene matches: 11. Germline-derived CDR1 and CDR2 are SGHAT and FQNNGV. The CDR3 contains 17 residues. Here the CDR3 DNA reads TGTGCCAGCAGCACGAGAGTTACAGGGGGAATGAACACTGAAGCTTTCTTT. It codes for CASSTRVTGGMNTEAFF.

The CDR3 region is CASSSGQGAEGETQYF. The CDR3 nucleotides are TGTGCCAGCAGCTCGGGACAGGGGGCAGAAGGGGAGACCCAGTACTTC. The chain joins TRBV5-8 to TRBJ2-5; TRBD1 matches 12 bases. This CDR3 spans 16 amino acids. Germline V gene sequence: CDR1 SGHTS, CDR2 YDEGEE. V gave up 3 bases and J gave up 5 bases; unmatched junction bases: 8.

The V call is TRBV15, the J call TRBJ1-3; D uncertain. The CDR3 covers 15 residues. Trimming pared 0 bases from V and 4 bases from J, leaving 10 bases between. Looked up from germline, CDR1 is LNHNV and CDR2 is YYDKDF (reference sequence). The CDR3 coding sequence is TGTGCCACCAGCAGAGATAAGCGGGCAGGAAACACCATATATTTT. It encodes CATSRDKRAGNTIYF. The whole variable domain, remainder taken from reference TRBV15 and TRBJ1-3, is DAMVIQNPRYQVTQFGKPVTLSCSQTLNHNVMYWYQQKSSQAPKLLFHYYDKDFNNEADTPDNFQSRRPNTSFCFLDIRSPGLGDTAMYLCATSRDKRAGNTIYFGEGSWLTVV.

This chain links TRBV7-3 with TRBJ2-3, with TRBD2 identical over 7 bases. The V gene's germline CDR1 is SGHTA and CDR2 FQGTGA. The CDR3 consists of 17 residues. The V and J ends lost 5 bases and 2 bases, in that order; junction bases with no gene match: 13. The CDR3 DNA reads as TGTGCCAGCAGCCTAGACCCGGGACTACCTCCCACAGATACGCAGTATTTT. Protein product: CASSLDPGLPPTDTQYF.

This clone was counted once. The rearrangement links TRBV2 to TRBJ1-6; 7 bases match TRBD1. CDR1 and CDR2 from the germline V gene are SNHLY and FYNNEI. J was trimmed by 5 bases and V by 7 bases; bases with no gene match: 8. This CDR3 is 15 amino acids long. The CDR3 is CASKGQTIHNSPLHF. The CDR3 DNA is TGTGCCAGCAAGGGACAGACGATACATAATTCACCCCTCCACTTT.

V usage is TRBV2 and J usage is TRBJ1-5; tentative D call: TRBD1 (5 bases). The CDR3 is made up of 13 amino acids. The ends were cut back, 10 bases at V and 4 bases at J, with 14 bases in the middle. Germline V gene lookup returns CDR1 SNHLY and CDR2 FYNNEI. The CDR3 protein is CAIARQGNQPQHF. The CDR3 DNA follows: TGTGCCATCGCCCGGCAGGGTAATCAGCCCCAGCATTTT.

The rearrangement uses TRBV30 and TRBJ1-1; 9 nucleotides line up with TRBD1. Germline CDR1 GTSNPN, CDR2 SVGIG (reference sequence). Germline trimming cut 2 bases from V and 10 bases from J; bases unmatched to any gene: 8. CDR3 length: 13 amino acids. CDR3 nucleotides: TGTGCCTGGAGTCGAGGGGCGGGACAGGGAGCTTTCTTT. Its protein is CAWSRGAGQGAFF.

J is TRBJ1-5 and V is TRBV4-3; D may be TRBD1 (6 bases). V was clipped by 0 bases and J by 7 bases, with 19 bases between them. Germline CDR1 is LGHNA and CDR2 is YSLEER. This CDR3 has 17 residues. This chain's CDR3 is CASSQEIIGTSNQPQHF. The CDR3 nucleotides are TGCGCCAGCAGCCAAGAAATTATAGGGACAAGTAACCAGCCCCAGCATTTT.

This clone was found a few times. The V call is TRBV30, the J call TRBJ2-7, with TRBD1 matching over 7 bases. This CDR3 has 14 amino acids. V lost 1 base, J lost 2 bases, and 5 bases stayed unmatched. Germline V gene lookup returns CDR1 GTSNPN and CDR2 SVGIG (reference sequence). CDR3 sequence reads: CAWSGGTVTYEQYF. The CDR3 bases are TGTGCCTGGAGTGGAGGGACAGTTACCTACGAGCAGTACTTC.

Written as DNA, the CDR3 is TGTGCCAGCAGAAGAGACAGGGGGATCTACGAGCAGTACTTC. This sequence encodes CASRRDRGIYEQYF. The chain has TRBV6-5 and TRBJ2-7; TRBD1 matches at 9 bases. The germline gives CDR1 MNHEY, CDR2 SVGAGI. Losses at the gene ends were 6 bases for V and 3 bases for J; bases not matched to a gene: 6. The CDR3 sequence is 14 residues long.

This chain joins TRBV6-5 and TRBJ1-1; D is unclear. V lost 2 bases, J lost 4 bases, and 14 bases lay in between. The CDR3 runs to 15 residues. Germline CDR1 is MNHEY and CDR2 is SVGAGI. The CDR3 bases are TGTGCCAGCAGTTACCGCGCGGGAACTGCCACTGAAGCTTTCTTT. Protein product: CASSYRAGTATEAFF.

This CDR3 is CASSLREAYNEQFF. The DNA of the CDR3 is TGTGCCAGCAGTTTGAGGGAAGCCTACAATGAGCAGTTCTTC. The V gene is TRBV6-5, the J gene TRBJ2-1, with D possibly TRBD2 on 5 matching bases. The CDR3 is 14 residues long. The ends were cut back, 4 bases at V and 2 bases at J, with 9 bases in the middle. The germline V gene encodes CDR1 MNHEY and CDR2 SVGAGI.

The chain has TRBV7-9 and TRBJ1-6, with D uncertain. Germline V gene lookup returns CDR1 SEHNR and CDR2 FQNEAQ (reference sequence). The CDR3 is 14 residues long. V lost 5 bases, J lost 5 bases, and 10 bases lay in between. The CDR3 DNA reads TGTGCCAGCAGCCTTACGGGGAATAATTCACCCCTCCACTTT. It is translated as CASSLTGNNSPLHF. The variable domain in full, completed from reference TRBV7-9 and TRBJ1-6, reads DTGVSQNPRHKITKRGQNVTFRCDPISEHNRLYWYRQTLGQGPEFLTYFQNEAQLEKSRLLSDRFSAERPKGSFSTLEIQRTEQGDSAMYLCASSLTGNNSPLHFGNGTRLTVT.

A few counts support this clone. V usage is TRBV13 and J usage is TRBJ1-2; 9 bases match TRBD1. The CDR3 totals 17 residues. The germline V gene encodes CDR1 PRHDT and CDR2 FYEKMQ (reference sequence). Trimming at V came to 1 base and at J to 6 bases, leaving 12 bases not matched to a gene. CDR3 region: CASSLVRANRGPDGYTF. CDR3 in DNA: TGTGCCAGCAGCTTAGTTCGGGCCAACAGGGGGCCTGATGGCTACACCTTC.

The rearrangement joins TRBV5-1 to TRBJ2-3; D perhaps matches TRBD1 (6 bases). V was pared by 0 bases and J by 0 bases, with 14 bases between. Germline V gene data show CDR1 as SGHRS and CDR2 as YFSETQ. This CDR3 comprises 17 residues. In DNA, the CDR3 is TGCGCCAGCAGCTTGGTGAGAGGGGGTCCTAGCACAGATACGCAGTATTTT. It codes for CASSLVRGGPSTDTQYF.